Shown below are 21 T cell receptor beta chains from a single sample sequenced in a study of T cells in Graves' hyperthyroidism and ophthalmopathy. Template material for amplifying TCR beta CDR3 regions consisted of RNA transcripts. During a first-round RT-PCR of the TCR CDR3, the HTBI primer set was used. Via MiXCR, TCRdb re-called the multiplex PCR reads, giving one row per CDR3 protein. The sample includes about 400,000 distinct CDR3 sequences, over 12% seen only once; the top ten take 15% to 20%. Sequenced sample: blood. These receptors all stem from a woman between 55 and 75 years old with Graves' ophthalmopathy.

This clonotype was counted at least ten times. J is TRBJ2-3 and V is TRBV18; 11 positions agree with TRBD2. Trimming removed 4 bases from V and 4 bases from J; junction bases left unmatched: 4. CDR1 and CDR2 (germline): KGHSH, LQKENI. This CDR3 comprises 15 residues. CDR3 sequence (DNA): TGTGCCAGCTCACAACTAGCGGGAGTGGCAGATACGCAGTATTTT. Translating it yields CASSQLAGVADTQYF.

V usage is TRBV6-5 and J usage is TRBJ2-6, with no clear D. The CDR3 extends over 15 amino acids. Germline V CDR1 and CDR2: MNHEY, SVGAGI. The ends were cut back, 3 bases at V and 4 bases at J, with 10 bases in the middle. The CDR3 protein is CASSYRSGGANVLTF. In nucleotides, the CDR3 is TGTGCCAGCAGTTATCGTTCTGGGGGGGCCAACGTCCTGACTTTC.

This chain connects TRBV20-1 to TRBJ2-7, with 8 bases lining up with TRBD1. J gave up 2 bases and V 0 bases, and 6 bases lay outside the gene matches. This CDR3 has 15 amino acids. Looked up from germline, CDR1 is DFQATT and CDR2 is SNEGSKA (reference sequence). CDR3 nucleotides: TGCAGTGCTAGAGATCAGGGGGCGAAAACCTACGAGCAGTACTTC. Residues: CSARDQGAKTYEQYF.

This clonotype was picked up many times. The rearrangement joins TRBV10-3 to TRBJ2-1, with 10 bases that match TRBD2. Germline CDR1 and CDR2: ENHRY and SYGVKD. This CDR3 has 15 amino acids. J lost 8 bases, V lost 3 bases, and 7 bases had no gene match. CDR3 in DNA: TGTGCCATCAGTGATGCCGGGACTAGCGTCTATGAGCAGTTCTTC. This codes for CAISDAGTSVYEQFF.

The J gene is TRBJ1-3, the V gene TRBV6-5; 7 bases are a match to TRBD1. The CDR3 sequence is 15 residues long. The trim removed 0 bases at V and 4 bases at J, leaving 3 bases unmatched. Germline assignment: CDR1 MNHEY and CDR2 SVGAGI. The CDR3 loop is CASSYSAGGGNTIYF. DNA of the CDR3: TGTGCCAGCAGTTACTCAGCAGGGGGAGGAAACACCATATATTTT.

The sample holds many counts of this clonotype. The CDR3, as DNA: TGCAGTGCCCCTCCGAGGATGTCCTTGGGTGAGCAGTTCTTC. This codes for CSAPPRMSLGEQFF. The chain employs TRBV20-1 and TRBJ2-1; D not certain. The ends were cut back, 6 bases at V and 9 bases at J, with 21 bases in the middle. In germline, CDR1 is DFQATT, CDR2 SNEGSKA (reference sequence). CDR3 length: 14 residues.

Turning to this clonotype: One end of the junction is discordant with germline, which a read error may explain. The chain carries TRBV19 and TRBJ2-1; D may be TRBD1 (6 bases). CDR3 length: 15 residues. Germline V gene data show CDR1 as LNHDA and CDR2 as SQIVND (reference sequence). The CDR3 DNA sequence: TGTGCCGGTAGTAAGGGGGATAGGGTACACAATGAGCAGTTCTTC. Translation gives CAGSKGDRVHNEQFF.

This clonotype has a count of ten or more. CDR3 sequence reads: CASSAGRSEQYF. The CDR3, as DNA: TGTGCCAGCAGTGCGGGACGGAGCGAGCAGTACTTC. The chain uses TRBV6-1 and TRBJ2-7; D is perhaps TRBD1 or TRBD2 (5 bases each). The CDR3 sequence is 12 residues long. Per the germline V gene, CDR1 is MNHNS and CDR2 is SASEGT. V was trimmed by 4 bases and J by 6 bases, leaving 10 bases between them.

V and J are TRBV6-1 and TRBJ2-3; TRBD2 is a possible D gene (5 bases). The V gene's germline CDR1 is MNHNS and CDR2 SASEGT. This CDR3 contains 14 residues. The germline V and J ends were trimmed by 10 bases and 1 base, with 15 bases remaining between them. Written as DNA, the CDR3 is TGTGCCAATACACGGGGAGCTGGCACAGATACGCAGTATTTT. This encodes CANTRGAGTDTQYF.

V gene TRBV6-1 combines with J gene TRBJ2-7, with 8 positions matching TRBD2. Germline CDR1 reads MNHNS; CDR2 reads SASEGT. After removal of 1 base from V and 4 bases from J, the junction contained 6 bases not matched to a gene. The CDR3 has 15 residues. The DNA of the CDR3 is TGTGCCAGCAGTGAAGGATGGCGGGAGGCATACGAGCAGTACTTC. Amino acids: CASSEGWREAYEQYF.

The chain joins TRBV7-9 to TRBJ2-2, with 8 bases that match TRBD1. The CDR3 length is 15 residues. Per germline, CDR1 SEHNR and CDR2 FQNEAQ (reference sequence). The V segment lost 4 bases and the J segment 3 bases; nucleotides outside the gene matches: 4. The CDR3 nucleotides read TGTGCCAGCAGCTACCGGGACAGGTACACCGGGGAGCTGTTTTTT. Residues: CASSYRDRYTGELFF.

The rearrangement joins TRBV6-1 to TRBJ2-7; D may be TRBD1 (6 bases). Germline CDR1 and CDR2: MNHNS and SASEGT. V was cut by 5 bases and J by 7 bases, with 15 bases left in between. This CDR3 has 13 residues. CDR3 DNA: TGTGCCAGCAGTTCGGCAGGGGCCCGGGAGCAGTACTTC. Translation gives CASSSAGAREQYF.

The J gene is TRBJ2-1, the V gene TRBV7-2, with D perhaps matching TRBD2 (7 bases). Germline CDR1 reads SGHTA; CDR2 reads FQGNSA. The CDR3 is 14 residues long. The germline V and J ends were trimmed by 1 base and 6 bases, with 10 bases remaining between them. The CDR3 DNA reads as TGTGCCAGCAGCTTAGGGGGGGGGGCCAATGAGCAGTTCTTC. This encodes CASSLGGGANEQFF.

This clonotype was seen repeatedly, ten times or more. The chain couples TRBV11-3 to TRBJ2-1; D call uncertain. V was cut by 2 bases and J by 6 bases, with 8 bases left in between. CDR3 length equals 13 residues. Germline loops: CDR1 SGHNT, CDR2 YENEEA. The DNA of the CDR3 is TGTGCCAGCAGCTTAAACCGGGCCAATGAGCAGTTCTTC. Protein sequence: CASSLNRANEQFF.

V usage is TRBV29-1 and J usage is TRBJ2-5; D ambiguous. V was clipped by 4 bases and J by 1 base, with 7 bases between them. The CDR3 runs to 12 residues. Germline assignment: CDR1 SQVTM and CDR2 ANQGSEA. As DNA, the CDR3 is TGCAGCGTTGTAGGTCCCCAAGAGACCCAGTACTTC. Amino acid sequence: CSVVGPQETQYF.

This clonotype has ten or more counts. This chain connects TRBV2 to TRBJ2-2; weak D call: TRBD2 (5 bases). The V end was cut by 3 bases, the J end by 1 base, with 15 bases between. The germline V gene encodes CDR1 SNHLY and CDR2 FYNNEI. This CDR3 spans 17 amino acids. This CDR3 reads CASSEDGGRRNTGELFF. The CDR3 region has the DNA TGTGCCAGCAGTGAGGACGGCGGGCGTCGGAACACCGGGGAGCTGTTTTTT.

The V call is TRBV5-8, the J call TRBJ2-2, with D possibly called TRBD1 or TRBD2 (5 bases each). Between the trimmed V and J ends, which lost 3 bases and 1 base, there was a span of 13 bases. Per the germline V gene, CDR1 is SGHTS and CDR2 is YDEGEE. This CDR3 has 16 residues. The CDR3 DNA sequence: TGTGCCAGCAGCTCGGGACGACCCCAGAACACCGGGGAGCTGTTTTTT. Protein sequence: CASSSGRPQNTGELFF.

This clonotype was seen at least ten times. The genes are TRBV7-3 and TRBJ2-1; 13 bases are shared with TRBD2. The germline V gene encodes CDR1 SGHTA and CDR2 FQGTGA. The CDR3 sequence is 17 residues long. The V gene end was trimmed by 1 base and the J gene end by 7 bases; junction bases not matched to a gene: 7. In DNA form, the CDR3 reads TGTGCCAGCAGCTTAAGCCCCACTAGCGGGAGGGAAAATGAGCAGTTCTTC. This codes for CASSLSPTSGRENEQFF. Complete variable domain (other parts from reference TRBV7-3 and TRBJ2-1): GAGVSQTPSNKVTEKGKYVELRCDPISGHTALYWYRQSLGQGPEFLIYFQGTGAADDSGLPNDRFFAVRPEGSVSTLKIQRTERGDSAVYLCASSLSPTSGRENEQFFGPGTRLTVL.

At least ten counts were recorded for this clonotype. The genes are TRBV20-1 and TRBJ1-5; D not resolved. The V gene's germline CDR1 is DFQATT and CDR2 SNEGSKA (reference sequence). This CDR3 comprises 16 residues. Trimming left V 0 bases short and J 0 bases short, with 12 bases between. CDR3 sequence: CSARDPRGSSNQPQHF. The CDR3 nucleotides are TGCAGTGCTAGAGATCCGCGGGGATCTAGCAATCAGCCCCAGCATTTT.

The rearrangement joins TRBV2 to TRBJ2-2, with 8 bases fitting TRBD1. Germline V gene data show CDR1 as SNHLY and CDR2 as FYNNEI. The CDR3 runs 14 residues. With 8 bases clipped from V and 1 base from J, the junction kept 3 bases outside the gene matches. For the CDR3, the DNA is TGTGCCAGCGGGGACAGGTTGAACACCGGGGAGCTGTTTTTT. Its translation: CASGDRLNTGELFF.

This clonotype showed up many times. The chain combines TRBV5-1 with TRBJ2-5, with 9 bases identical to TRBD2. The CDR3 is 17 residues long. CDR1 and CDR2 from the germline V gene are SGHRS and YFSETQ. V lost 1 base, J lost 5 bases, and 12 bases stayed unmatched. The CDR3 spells CASSLRGALAGLETQYF. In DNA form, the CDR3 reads TGCGCCAGCAGCTTGAGGGGAGCCCTAGCGGGACTTGAGACCCAGTACTTC. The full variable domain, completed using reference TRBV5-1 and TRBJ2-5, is KAGVTQTPRYLIKTRGQQVTLSCSPISGHRSVSWYQQTPGQGLQFLFEYFSETQRNKGNFPGRFSGRQFSNSRSEMNVSTLELGDSALYLCASSLRGALAGLETQYFGPGTRLLVL.